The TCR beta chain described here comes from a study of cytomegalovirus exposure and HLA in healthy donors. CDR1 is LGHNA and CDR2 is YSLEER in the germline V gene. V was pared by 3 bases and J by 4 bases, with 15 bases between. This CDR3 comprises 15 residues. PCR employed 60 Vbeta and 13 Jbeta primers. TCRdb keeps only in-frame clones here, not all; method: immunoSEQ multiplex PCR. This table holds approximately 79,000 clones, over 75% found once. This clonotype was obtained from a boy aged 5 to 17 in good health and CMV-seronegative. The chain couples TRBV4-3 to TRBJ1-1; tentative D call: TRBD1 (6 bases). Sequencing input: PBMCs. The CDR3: CASSHRSGGITEAFF. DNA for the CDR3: TGCGCCAGCAGCCACAGAAGCGGGGGCATCACTGAAGCTTTCTTT.